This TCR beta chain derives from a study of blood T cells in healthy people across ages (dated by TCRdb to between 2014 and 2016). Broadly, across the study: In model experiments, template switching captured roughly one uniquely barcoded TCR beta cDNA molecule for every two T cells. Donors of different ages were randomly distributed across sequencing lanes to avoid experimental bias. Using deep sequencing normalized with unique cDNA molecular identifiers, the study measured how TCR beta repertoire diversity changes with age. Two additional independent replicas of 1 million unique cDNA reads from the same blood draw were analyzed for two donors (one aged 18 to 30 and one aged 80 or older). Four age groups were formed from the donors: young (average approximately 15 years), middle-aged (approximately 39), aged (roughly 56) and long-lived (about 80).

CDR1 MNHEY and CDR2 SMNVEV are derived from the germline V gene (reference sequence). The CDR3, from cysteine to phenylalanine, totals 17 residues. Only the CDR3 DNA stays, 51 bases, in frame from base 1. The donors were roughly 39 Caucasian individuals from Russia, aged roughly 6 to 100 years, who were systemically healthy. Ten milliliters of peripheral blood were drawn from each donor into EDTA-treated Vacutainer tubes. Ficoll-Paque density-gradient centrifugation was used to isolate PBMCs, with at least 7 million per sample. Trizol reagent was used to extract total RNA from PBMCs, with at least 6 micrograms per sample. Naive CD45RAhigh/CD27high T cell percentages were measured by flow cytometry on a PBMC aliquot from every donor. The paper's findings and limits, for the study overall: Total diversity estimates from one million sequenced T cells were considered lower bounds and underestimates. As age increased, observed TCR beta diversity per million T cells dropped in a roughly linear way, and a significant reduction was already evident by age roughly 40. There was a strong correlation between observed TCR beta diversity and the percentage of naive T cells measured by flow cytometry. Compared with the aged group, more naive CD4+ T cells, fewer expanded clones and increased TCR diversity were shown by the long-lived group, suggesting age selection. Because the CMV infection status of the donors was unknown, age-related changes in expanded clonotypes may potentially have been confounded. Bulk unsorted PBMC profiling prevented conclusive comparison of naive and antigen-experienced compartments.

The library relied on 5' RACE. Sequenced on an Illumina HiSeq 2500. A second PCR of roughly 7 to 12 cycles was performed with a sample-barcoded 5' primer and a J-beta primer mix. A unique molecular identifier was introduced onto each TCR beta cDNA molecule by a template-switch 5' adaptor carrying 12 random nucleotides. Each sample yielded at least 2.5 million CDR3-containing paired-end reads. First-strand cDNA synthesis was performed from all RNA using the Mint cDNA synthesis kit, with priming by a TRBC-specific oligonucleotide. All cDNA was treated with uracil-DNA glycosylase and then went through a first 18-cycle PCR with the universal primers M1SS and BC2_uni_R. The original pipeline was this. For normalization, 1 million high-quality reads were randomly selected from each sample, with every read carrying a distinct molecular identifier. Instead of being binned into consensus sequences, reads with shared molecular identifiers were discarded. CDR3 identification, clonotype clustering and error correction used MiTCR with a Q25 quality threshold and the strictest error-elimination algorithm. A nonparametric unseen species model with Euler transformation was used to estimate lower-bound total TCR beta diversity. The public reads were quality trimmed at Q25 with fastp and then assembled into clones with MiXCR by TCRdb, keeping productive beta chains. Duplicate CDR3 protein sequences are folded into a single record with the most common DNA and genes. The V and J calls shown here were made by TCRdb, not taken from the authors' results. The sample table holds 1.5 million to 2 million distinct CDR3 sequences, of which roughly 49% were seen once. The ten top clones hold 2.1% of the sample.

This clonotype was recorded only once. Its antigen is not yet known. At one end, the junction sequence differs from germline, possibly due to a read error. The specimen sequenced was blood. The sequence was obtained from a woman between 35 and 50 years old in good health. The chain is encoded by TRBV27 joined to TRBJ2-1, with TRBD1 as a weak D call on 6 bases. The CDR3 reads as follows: CTSSLNTGTTTYNEQFF. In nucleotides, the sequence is TGTACCAGCAGTTTAAACACTGGGACAACTACCTACAATGAGCAGTTCTTC.